Below are 28 T cell receptor beta chains sequenced from a single sample in a study of PD-1 blockade in classical Hodgkin lymphoma. Sample time point: cycle 4 day 1 (C4D1), after more than five weeks of nivolumab. Each of the patients experienced relapse following autologous stem cell transplantation, and their brentuximab vedotin exposure differed. The assay was immunoSEQ multiplex PCR, and TCRdb's table has in-frame clones only and misses some. The table records tens of thousands of clones, approximately 85% of them present only once. The sequenced sample was peripheral blood mononuclear cells (PBMCs), obtained before the fourth cycle of nivolumab. These receptors were obtained from a human donor with classical Hodgkin lymphoma.

The chain joins TRBV7-2 to TRBJ1-1, with D possibly TRBD1 on 6 matching bases. Germline V lookup: CDR1 SGHTA, CDR2 FQGNSA. V lost 5 bases to trimming and J lost 1 base, with 14 bases between them. This CDR3 has 15 amino acids. CDR3 nucleotide sequence: TGTGCCAGCAGCGCCATGGGGGGACAGAACACTGAAGCTTTCTTT. Protein sequence: CASSAMGGQNTEAFF.

The V gene is TRBV7-2, the J gene TRBJ2-7; unclear D gene. This CDR3 comprises 13 residues. Germline V gene sequence: CDR1 SGHTA, CDR2 FQGNSA. V gave up 1 base and J gave up 1 base, with 5 bases separating them. Written as DNA, the CDR3 is TGTGCCAGCAGCTTAGTACGTTCCTACGAGCAGTACTTC. Translated, it gives CASSLVRSYEQYF.

This chain links TRBV2 with TRBJ2-7, with TRBD2 matching over 9 bases. The CDR3 has 17 residues. The ends lost 6 bases at V and 2 bases at J; junction bases unmatched: 14. Germline CDR1 SNHLY, CDR2 FYNNEI. CDR3 in DNA: TGTGCCAGCAGCAGAAGGGGGGGACTAGCTGCCGCCTACGAGCAGTACTTC. Its translation: CASSRRGGLAAAYEQYF. The full variable domain, with the rest looked up from reference TRBV2 and TRBJ2-7, is EPEVTQTPSHQVTQMGQEVILRCVPISNHLYFYWYRQILGQKVEFLVSFYNNEISEKSEIFDDQFSVERPDGSNFTLKIRSTKLEDSAMYFCASSRRGGLAAAYEQYFGPGTRLTVT.

The V gene is TRBV10-2, the J gene TRBJ2-7; D ambiguous. CDR1 is WSHSY, CDR2 SAAADI, per germline. The CDR3 is 13 amino acids. With 3 bases removed from V and 3 bases from J, the gap between germline ends came to 9 bases. CDR3 protein: CASSDWKIYEQYF. The CDR3 DNA follows: TGCGCCAGCAGTGATTGGAAAATCTACGAGCAGTACTTC.

The chain links TRBV6-6 to TRBJ2-7; D may be TRBD2 (7 bases). This CDR3 is 14 amino acids long. CDR1 is MNHNY and CDR2 is SVGAGI in the germline V gene (reference sequence). V was cut by 4 bases and J by 10 bases, with 20 bases left in between. For the CDR3, the DNA is TGTGCCAGCAGTTCGCGGGGGCGGATGCGGGGTCAGTACTTC. It specifies CASSSRGRMRGQYF.

The chain links TRBV2 to TRBJ1-2; no definite D call. With 11 bases removed from V and 7 bases from J, the gap between germline ends came to 20 bases. There are 13 residues in the CDR3. Germline-derived CDR1 and CDR2 are SNHLY and FYNNEI. The CDR3 protein is CAEGNLWKGGYTF. Written as DNA, the CDR3 is TGTGCCGAAGGAAACTTATGGAAGGGTGGCTACACCTTC.

The gene calls are TRBV7-2 and TRBJ2-7; 7 bases match TRBD2. The CDR3 contains 15 residues. CDR1 is SGHTA and CDR2 is FQGNSA in the germline V gene. With 5 bases clipped from V and 4 bases from J, the junction kept 11 bases outside the gene matches. Here the CDR3 reads CASSPGPGRGYEQYF. The CDR3 DNA sequence: TGTGCCAGCAGCCCGGGCCCGGGGAGGGGATACGAGCAGTACTTC.

This chain links TRBV28 with TRBJ2-1, with 11 positions matching TRBD1. Germline trimming cut 5 bases from V and 5 bases from J; bases unmatched to any gene: 2. The CDR3 sequence is 14 residues long. Germline V CDR1 and CDR2: MDHEN, SYDVKM. The CDR3, as DNA: TGTGCCAGCAGTCAGGGACAGGGGGACAATGAGCAGTTCTTC. It codes for CASSQGQGDNEQFF.

This rearrangement joins TRBV12-5 to TRBJ2-7; D is unclear. The V gene's germline CDR1 is LGHNT and CDR2 FRNRAP. This CDR3 is built from 16 residues. Deletions cut 2 bases from V and 2 bases from J, with 16 bases between. This chain's CDR3 is CASGLSSSPLAYEQYF. The CDR3 DNA follows: TGTGCTAGTGGTTTGTCTTCCTCACCCCTAGCCTACGAGCAGTACTTC.

Worth noting for this clone: At one end, the junction sequence differs from germline, possibly due to a read error. The V call is TRBV6-6, the J call TRBJ2-1, with D tentatively TRBD1 (5 bases). The CDR3 sequence is 12 residues long. Germline V gene data show CDR1 as MNHNY and CDR2 as SVGAGI (reference sequence). In DNA, the CDR3 is TGTGCCAGCAGACAGGTCTACAATGAGCAGCTCTTC. It yields the protein CASRQVYNEQLF.

Sample share makes this clone medium-sized. The rearrangement joins TRBV6-5 to TRBJ2-1; 7 positions agree with TRBD2. The length of the CDR3 is 13 residues. Unmatched junction bases numbered 6, after V lost 6 bases and J lost 7 bases. Looked up from germline, CDR1 is MNHEY and CDR2 is SVGAGI. The CDR3 is CASSPPGGNEQFF. In nucleotides, the CDR3 is TGTGCCAGCAGCCCCCCCGGGGGGAATGAGCAGTTCTTC.

The chain employs TRBV4-3 and TRBJ1-6; tentative D call: TRBD1 (6 bases). CDR1 is LGHNA, CDR2 YSLEER, per germline. This CDR3 is 14 amino acids long. V was trimmed by 0 bases and J by 9 bases, leaving 9 bases between them. The CDR3 DNA reads as TGCGCCAGCAGCCAAGATCAAGGGGGTTCACCCCTCCACTTT. Translating it yields CASSQDQGGSPLHF.

V is TRBV9 and J is TRBJ1-6, with 7 nucleotides matching TRBD1. The CDR3 is made up of 18 amino acids. Losses at the gene ends were 3 bases for V and 0 bases for J; bases not matched to a gene: 9. Germline V gene sequence: CDR1 SGDLS, CDR2 YYNGEE. CDR3 nucleotides: TGTGCCAGCAGCGACCGCTCCCGGGACAGCTCCTATAATTCACCCCTCCACTTT. Its translation: CASSDRSRDSSYNSPLHF.

This chain joins TRBV6-1 and TRBJ1-1; D gene uncertain. Trimming cost V 1 base and J 11 bases, with 2 bases left between them. Germline V gene sequence: CDR1 MNHNS, CDR2 SASEGT. This CDR3 spans 9 amino acids. CDR3 sequence reads: CASSEGAFF. In DNA form, the CDR3 reads TGTGCCAGCAGTGAAGGCGCTTTCTTT.

The rearrangement links TRBV9 to TRBJ2-3; D possibly corresponds to TRBD1 (5 bases). CDR1 is SGDLS, CDR2 YYNGEE, per germline. V shed 2 bases and J shed 2 bases, with 12 bases lying between them. The CDR3 extends over 15 amino acids. The chain's CDR3 is CASSVGHVNTDTQYF. The CDR3 region has the DNA TGTGCCAGCAGCGTCGGACACGTGAACACAGATACGCAGTATTTT.

The V call is TRBV11-3, the J call TRBJ2-3; perhaps TRBD2 as D (6 bases). Trimming took off 1 base at V and 4 bases at J, with 6 bases between the two ends. The CDR3 spans 13 residues. Looked up from germline, CDR1 is SGHNT and CDR2 is YENEEA. CDR3 nucleotides: TGTGCCAGCAGCTTAGCGGGGGCAGATACGCAGTATTTT. Its protein is CASSLAGADTQYF.

This clone turned up a few times. The chain recombines TRBV9 with TRBJ2-5; 11 positions match TRBD2. The CDR3 totals 17 residues. The V segment lost 3 bases and the J segment 7 bases; nucleotides outside the gene matches: 14. The germline gives CDR1 SGDLS, CDR2 YYNGEE. CDR3 region: CASSEGPLAGGPGTQYF. CDR3 nucleotide sequence: TGTGCCAGCAGCGAGGGGCCTCTAGCGGGAGGCCCCGGGACCCAGTACTTC.

The chain couples TRBV9 to TRBJ2-3; D is possibly TRBD2 (7 bases). From germline, CDR1 is SGDLS and CDR2 YYNGEE. V dropped 3 bases and J dropped 6 bases, with 20 bases sitting between them. The CDR3 sequence is 16 residues long. The CDR3: CASSDGEGGVGDTQYF. In DNA form, the CDR3 reads TGTGCCAGCAGCGACGGAGAGGGGGGGGTCGGGGATACGCAGTATTTT.

This chain links TRBV4-3 with TRBJ1-1; D is unresolved. The CDR3 runs to 15 residues. CDR1 and CDR2 from the germline V gene are LGHNA and YSLEER. Trimming pared 0 bases from V and 11 bases from J, leaving 19 bases between. CDR3 amino acids: CASSQDLGSTDYAFF. CDR3 coding DNA: TGCGCCAGCAGCCAAGATTTGGGGTCCACCGACTATGCTTTCTTT.

This clone was observed once. The V call is TRBV6-6, the J call TRBJ2-7, with D possibly matching TRBD1 (6 bases). V lost 6 bases and J lost 0, with 12 bases in between. The germline CDR1 and CDR2 sequences are MNHNY and SVGAGI (reference sequence). The CDR3 loop spans 14 amino acids. Here the CDR3 reads CASSNTGHSYEQYF. CDR3 DNA: TGTGCCAGCAGCAATACGGGACACTCCTACGAGCAGTACTTC.

V is TRBV18 and J is TRBJ2-2; a weak D match, TRBD2 (6 bases). The germline gives CDR1 KGHSH, CDR2 LQKENI. CDR3 length equals 14 residues. The V gene lost 2 bases and the J gene lost 3 bases, with 7 bases spanning the gap. The chain's CDR3 is CASSPGDYTGELFF. The CDR3 DNA reads as TGTGCCAGCTCACCAGGGGACTACACCGGGGAGCTGTTTTTT.

A few counts support this clone. DNA for the CDR3: TGTGCCAGCAGGGAGACAGTTTCCCACACTGAAGCTTTCTTT. It specifies CASRETVSHTEAFF. This sequence joins TRBV2 and TRBJ1-1, with a weak D call TRBD1 (5 bases). CDR1 and CDR2 from the germline V gene are SNHLY and FYNNEI. CDR3 length: 14 amino acids. The V end was cut by 6 bases, the J end by 3 bases, with 14 bases between.

The J gene is TRBJ2-5, the V gene TRBV19; D call uncertain. The CDR3 is 13 residues long. V was cut by 5 bases and J by 4 bases, with 11 bases left in between. Per the germline V gene, CDR1 is LNHDA and CDR2 is SQIVND (reference sequence). The CDR3: CASSGARLETQYF. The CDR3 region has the DNA TGTGCCAGTAGTGGAGCCCGTCTAGAGACCCAGTACTTC.

The chain uses TRBV6-5 and TRBJ1-3, with TRBD1 matching 9 bases. The trim removed 0 bases at V and 4 bases at J, leaving 4 bases unmatched. CDR1 and CDR2 from the germline V gene are MNHEY and SVGAGI. This CDR3 comprises 16 residues. The CDR3, as DNA: TGTGCCAGCAGTTACTCAGGACAGGGGTACGGAAACACCATATATTTT. This sequence encodes CASSYSGQGYGNTIYF.

The V and J genes are TRBV5-5 and TRBJ1-2; possible D gene TRBD1, 5 bases. This CDR3 is built from 15 residues. The germline V gene encodes CDR1 SGHKS and CDR2 YYEKEE (reference sequence). V was clipped by 4 bases and J by 7 bases, with 20 bases between them. CDR3 loop: CASSRREGEGPGYTF. CDR3 in DNA: TGTGCCAGCAGCAGAAGGGAGGGCGAGGGGCCTGGCTACACCTTC. The full variable domain, in which reference TRBV5-5 and TRBJ1-2 provide the parts outside the CDR3, is DAGVTQSPTHLIKTRGQQVTLRCSPISGHKSVSWYQQVLGQGPQFIFQYYEKEERGRGNFPDRFSARQFPNYSSELNVNALLLGDSALYLCASSRREGEGPGYTFGSGTRLTVV.

The chain recombines TRBV13 with TRBJ2-1; no definite D call. Germline V gene lookup returns CDR1 PRHDT and CDR2 FYEKMQ (reference sequence). Between the trimmed V and J ends, which lost 1 base and 8 bases, there was a span of 6 bases. The CDR3 length is 12 residues. Here the CDR3 DNA reads TGTGCCAGCAGCTTAGTTTTCCATGAGCAGTTCTTC. As protein: CASSLVFHEQFF.

The rearrangement links TRBV6-5 to TRBJ1-5; tentative D call: TRBD1 (5 bases). The CDR3 has 14 amino acids. Germline V gene sequence: CDR1 MNHEY, CDR2 SVGAGI. Trimming shortened V by 6 bases and J by 3 bases, and 12 bases separated the two germline ends. The CDR3 DNA reads as TGTGCCAGCAGCAGGGCGCCCTCCAATCAGCCCCAGCATTTT. This sequence encodes CASSRAPSNQPQHF.

Regarding this clone: This same CDR3 is encoded by further DNA sequences in the sample. The V gene is TRBV5-6, the J gene TRBJ2-2, with D possibly being TRBD2 (6 bases). CDR3 size: 15 residues. Germline CDR1 and CDR2: SGHDT and YYEEEE. V was clipped by 0 bases and J by 2 bases, with 8 bases between them. Here the CDR3 reads CASSLGGTNTGELFF. Here the CDR3 DNA reads TGTGCCAGCAGCTTGGGAGGGACTAACACCGGGGAGCTGTTTTTT.